This T cell receptor (beta chain) was recorded in a study of CD8+ T cells in alopecia areata. Study-level results: Sequencing of scalp tissue also captures the resident alphabeta T cells of normal skin.

cDNA reverse transcribed from extracted RNA served as the sequencing template. Method: immunoSEQ multiplex PCR; TCRdb's copy keeps in-frame clones and lacks some. The sample has fewer than 250,000 clones; 50% to 75% are singletons. Germline CDR1 is SNHLY and CDR2 is FYNNEI. This CDR3 spans 16 amino acids. With 6 bases clipped from V and 1 base from J, the junction kept 9 bases outside the gene matches. Treatment described: oral pan-JAK inhibitor, 5-10 mg twice daily. As to this clone: Antigen specificity is unknown.

This TCR was recovered from a human donor with alopecia areata. The V call is TRBV2, the J call TRBJ2-7; 10 bases are a match to TRBD1. The sequences come from CD4+ T cells sorted from blood, collected at week 4, from a patient treated with tofacitinib. This CDR3 reads CASRAGTGVISYEQYF. CDR3 in DNA: TGTGCCAGCAGAGCCGGGACAGGGGTCATTTCCTACGAGCAGTACTTC.